This TCR beta chain came from a study of early T cells in non-severe SARS-CoV-2 infection. Individual cDNA molecules were tagged with unique molecular identifiers. MiXCR was run by TCRdb on the 5' RACE reads, yielding one entry per CDR3 protein. This repertoire shows about 89,000 distinct CDR3 sequences, over 15% found once; its top ten account for about 4.7%. Study-level results: VDJdb matching skewed toward anti-spike CD8 responses, missing private and CD4 specificities.

Note on this clonotype: Its antigen remains unknown.

The junction had 13 bases not matched to a gene; V was cut back by 5 bases and J by 5 bases. The CDR3 runs 16 residues. CDR1 and CDR2 from the germline V gene are MNHEY and SVGAGI. The V and J genes are TRBV6-5 and TRBJ2-7; the match to TRBD1 covers 9 bases. The TCR was taken from an adult who was a healthcare worker with PCR-confirmed SARS-CoV-2 infection or an uninfected control (not recorded which). Sequenced material: whole blood, taken at baseline. CDR3: CASSEHVPGQGHEQYF. CDR3 sequence (DNA): TGTGCCAGCAGTGAACACGTTCCGGGACAGGGTCACGAGCAGTACTTC.